One sample yielded the 6 T cell receptor beta chains listed below, sequenced in a study of technical replicates of blood from several donors. TCRdb's copy holds only in-frame clones and misses some; the assay was immunoSEQ multiplex PCR. The top ten hold 5.5% to 6.5% of the sample, which has approximately 50,000 clones, 86% seen once. The sample consisted of PBMCs. The receptors stem from a human donor in good health. Some clones in this sample may be carry-over from other donors' samples.

This clone has just one count. This chain links TRBV30 with TRBJ2-3; 8 positions match TRBD2. Trimming removed 2 bases from V and 4 bases from J; junction bases left unmatched: 14. Germline assignment: CDR1 GTSNPN and CDR2 SVGIG (reference sequence). The CDR3 contains 17 residues. DNA for the CDR3: TGTGCCTGGAGTTTACCGGGACCCCGGGAGGGCCCAGATACGCAGTATTTT. Translation gives CAWSLPGPREGPDTQYF.

The genes are TRBV5-4 and TRBJ2-5, with 7 bases identical to TRBD1. CDR1 SGHNT and CDR2 YYREEE come from the germline V gene (reference sequence). The CDR3 loop spans 15 amino acids. J gave up 4 bases and V 2 bases, and 8 bases lay outside the gene matches. The CDR3 sequence is CASSLYRGAGETQYF. The CDR3 nucleotides are TGTGCCAGCAGCTTATACAGGGGAGCTGGAGAGACCCAGTACTTC.

This sequence joins TRBV2 and TRBJ1-2; 8 nucleotides agree with TRBD1. This CDR3 has 15 amino acids. The germline V gene has CDR1 SNHLY and CDR2 FYNNEI. Trimming removed 2 bases from V and 6 bases from J; junction bases left unmatched: 8. Written as DNA, the CDR3 is TGTGCCAGCAGTGAAAGGGGGACAGGAAGGGATGGCTACACCTTC. Translation: CASSERGTGRDGYTF. Combining the CDR3 with reference TRBV2 and TRBJ1-2 gives the whole variable domain EPEVTQTPSHQVTQMGQEVILRCVPISNHLYFYWYRQILGQKVEFLVSFYNNEISEKSEIFDDQFSVERPDGSNFTLKIRSTKLEDSAMYFCASSERGTGRDGYTFGSGTRLTVV.

The rearrangement uses TRBV9 and TRBJ1-3, with D unclear. This CDR3 comprises 15 residues. V was trimmed by 5 bases and J by 1 base, leaving 13 bases between them. The germline gives CDR1 SGDLS, CDR2 YYNGEE. The CDR3 protein is CASSRGGNSGNTIYF. DNA of the CDR3: TGTGCCAGCAGTCGAGGAGGAAATTCTGGAAACACCATATATTTT.

The chain is built from TRBV2 and TRBJ1-6, with 9 bases lining up with TRBD1. The germline CDR1 and CDR2 sequences are SNHLY and FYNNEI. This CDR3 has 14 residues. Trimming removed 4 bases from V and 11 bases from J; junction bases left unmatched: 6. This chain's CDR3 is CASSAGQGLAPLHF. The CDR3 DNA reads as TGTGCCAGCAGTGCCGGACAGGGGTTAGCACCCCTCCACTTT. The full variable domain, rest sourced from reference TRBV2 and TRBJ1-6, is EPEVTQTPSHQVTQMGQEVILRCVPISNHLYFYWYRQILGQKVEFLVSFYNNEISEKSEIFDDQFSVERPDGSNFTLKIRSTKLEDSAMYFCASSAGQGLAPLHFGNGTRLTVT.

The chain has TRBV5-4 and TRBJ1-1; 8 nucleotides align to TRBD1. CDR3 size: 14 residues. V was pared by 2 bases and J by 5 bases, with 5 bases of the junction left unmatched. Per the germline V gene, CDR1 is SGHNT and CDR2 is YYREEE (reference sequence). The DNA of the CDR3 is TGTGCCAGCAGCTTACAGGGGGGCTGGACTGAAGCTTTCTTT. This sequence encodes CASSLQGGWTEAFF.